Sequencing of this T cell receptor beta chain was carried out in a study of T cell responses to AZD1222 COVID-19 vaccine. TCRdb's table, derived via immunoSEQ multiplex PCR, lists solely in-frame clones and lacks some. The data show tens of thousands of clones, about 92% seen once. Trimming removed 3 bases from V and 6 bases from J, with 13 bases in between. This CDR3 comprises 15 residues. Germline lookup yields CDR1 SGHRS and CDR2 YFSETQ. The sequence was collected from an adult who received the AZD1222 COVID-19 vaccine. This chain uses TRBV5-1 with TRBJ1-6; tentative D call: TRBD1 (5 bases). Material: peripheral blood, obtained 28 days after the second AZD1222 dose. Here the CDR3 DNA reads TGCGCCAGCAGCTCCGGAGGGACCCCTAATTCACCCCTCCACTTT. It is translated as CASSSGGTPNSPLHF.